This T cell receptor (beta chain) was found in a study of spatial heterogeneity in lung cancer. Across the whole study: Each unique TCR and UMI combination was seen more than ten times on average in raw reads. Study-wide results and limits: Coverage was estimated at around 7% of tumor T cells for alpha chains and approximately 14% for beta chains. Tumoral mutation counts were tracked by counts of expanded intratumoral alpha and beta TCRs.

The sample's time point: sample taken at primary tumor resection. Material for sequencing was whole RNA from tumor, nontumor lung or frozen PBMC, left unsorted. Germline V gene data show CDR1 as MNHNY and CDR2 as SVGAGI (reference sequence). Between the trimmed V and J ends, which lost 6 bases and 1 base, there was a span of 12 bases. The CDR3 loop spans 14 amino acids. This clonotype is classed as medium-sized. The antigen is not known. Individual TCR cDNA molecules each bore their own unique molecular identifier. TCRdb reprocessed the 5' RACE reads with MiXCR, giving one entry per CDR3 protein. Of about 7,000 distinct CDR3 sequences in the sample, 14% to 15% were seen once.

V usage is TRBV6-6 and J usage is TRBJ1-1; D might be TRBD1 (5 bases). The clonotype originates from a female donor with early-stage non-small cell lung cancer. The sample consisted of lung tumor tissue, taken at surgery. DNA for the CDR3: TGTGCCAGCAGGGAACTCCAGGGGAACACTGAAGCTTTCTTT. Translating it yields CASRELQGNTEAFF.